This T cell receptor (beta chain) comes out of a study of blood T cell repertoires in COVID-19. Study background: Samples of COVID-19 (acute and convalescent) were obtained from the United States, Italy and Spain. PBMCs, B-cell-depleted T cells, or T cells were the source of the cDNA or gDNA that made up the material.

Libraries were prepared by immunoSEQ multiplex PCR; TCRdb keeps only in-frame clonotypes and omits some of them. Of some 80,000 clones listed, more than 75% are singletons. From germline, CDR1 is WSHSY and CDR2 SAAADI. Trimming pared 8 bases from V and 4 bases from J, leaving 9 bases between. The CDR3 loop spans 11 amino acids. Material for sequencing was peripheral blood. The gene calls are TRBV10-2 and TRBJ2-7; TRBD2 might be the D (5 bases). This TCR came from a man between 50 and 59 years old with active or convalescent COVID-19. CDR3 protein: CASGTSYEQYV. The CDR3 DNA reads TGCGCCAGCGGAACTAGTTACGAGCAGTACGTC.